A single sample gave rise to the 13 T cell receptor beta chains below, sequenced in a study of cytomegalovirus exposure and HLA in healthy donors. The primer mix had 60 Vbeta and 13 Jbeta primers. Data came from immunoSEQ multiplex PCR; TCRdb stores just in-frame clones and leaves some out. Here the sample spans 120,000 or so clones, under 80% being singletons. The specimen sequenced was PBMCs. The receptors were gathered from a man aged 60-69 years in good health and CMV-seropositive.

V usage is TRBV2 and J usage is TRBJ2-6, with D maybe TRBD2 (5 bases). Germline CDR1 reads SNHLY; CDR2 reads FYNNEI. The CDR3 length is 19 residues. The germline V and J ends were trimmed by 8 bases and 3 bases, with 26 bases remaining between them. CDR3 in DNA: TGTGCCAGCCTTCATCCCTTGACCGCGATGAGGGATGGGGCCAACGTCCTGACTTTC. This encodes CASLHPLTAMRDGANVLTF.

V is TRBV28 and J is TRBJ1-5; D might be TRBD1 (5 bases). The CDR3 is 17 amino acids. The germline CDR1 and CDR2 sequences are MDHEN and SYDVKM. With 6 bases removed from V and 7 bases from J, the gap between germline ends came to 25 bases. The CDR3 protein is CASSLPRGHQAWQPQHF. CDR3 sequence (DNA): TGTGCCAGCAGCCTACCGCGGGGCCATCAAGCCTGGCAGCCCCAGCATTTT.

V gene TRBV5-5 combines with J gene TRBJ2-7, with D tentatively TRBD2 (6 bases). Germline V gene sequence: CDR1 SGHKS, CDR2 YYEKEE (reference sequence). V was shortened by 5 bases and J by 1 base, with 13 bases between the two germline ends. CDR3 length: 14 residues. CDR3 nucleotides: TGTGCCAGCAGTCCTGACGGGAGATCCTACGAGCAGTACTTC. This codes for CASSPDGRSYEQYF.

The chain is built from TRBV19 and TRBJ2-3, with 7 bases fitting TRBD1. V dropped 6 bases and J dropped 0; count of bases not matched to a gene: 3. Germline V gives CDR1 LNHDA, CDR2 SQIVND (reference sequence). The CDR3 consists of 14 residues. The CDR3 here is CASRGQSSTDTQYF. The CDR3 nucleotides are TGTGCCAGTAGGGGACAGTCGAGCACAGATACGCAGTATTTT.

This clone was found a few times. The chain is built from TRBV28 and TRBJ1-5, with unresolved D. Trimming removed 6 bases from V and 3 bases from J, with 15 bases in between. The CDR3 covers 15 residues. The germline CDR1 and CDR2 sequences are MDHEN and SYDVKM. DNA of the CDR3: TGTGCCAGCAGACTCCAAGGTCAGGCCAATCAGCCCCAGCATTTT. Its translation is CASRLQGQANQPQHF.

This chain joins TRBV9 and TRBJ2-7; 9 bases match TRBD1. J lost 4 bases, V lost 0 bases, and 8 bases had no gene match. Looked up from germline, CDR1 is SGDLS and CDR2 is YYNGEE. There are 16 residues in the CDR3. CDR3 DNA sequence: TGTGCCAGCAGCGTAGGGGACAGGGTTGTTGTGTACGAGCAGTACTTC. Protein sequence: CASSVGDRVVVYEQYF.

In its sample, this clone was seen once. The J gene is TRBJ2-3, the V gene TRBV7-3; TRBD2 aligns across 7 bases. Germline CDR1 SGHTA, CDR2 FQGTGA. CDR3 length equals 15 residues. The trim removed 2 bases at V and 0 bases at J, leaving 2 bases unmatched. CDR3 protein: CASSLGLGSTDTQYF. The CDR3 DNA reads as TGTGCCAGCAGCTTAGGACTAGGAAGCACAGATACGCAGTATTTT.

The rearrangement uses TRBV12-5 and TRBJ2-1; 9 bases align to TRBD2. This CDR3 comprises 16 residues. Germline CDR1 LGHNT, CDR2 FRNRAP. With 5 bases clipped from V and 4 bases from J, the junction kept 9 bases outside the gene matches. The CDR3 protein is CASGRDLREGYNEQFF. DNA for the CDR3: TGTGCTAGTGGTAGGGACTTGCGGGAGGGATACAATGAGCAGTTCTTC.

The rearrangement links TRBV7-9 to TRBJ1-2, with D maybe TRBD1 (5 bases). Trimming took off 5 bases at V and 5 bases at J, with 18 bases between the two ends. This CDR3 comprises 15 residues. The germline V gene encodes CDR1 SEHNR and CDR2 FQNEAQ (reference sequence). The chain's CDR3 is CASSPGTAGTYGYTF. The CDR3 DNA reads TGTGCCAGCAGCCCGGGGACCGCGGGGACTTATGGCTACACCTTC.

The sample holds a few counts of this clone. CDR3 sequence reads: CASRVAGGSTGELFF. CDR3 coding DNA: TGTGCCAGCCGAGTAGCGGGGGGTTCCACCGGGGAGCTGTTTTTT. The chain couples TRBV6-5 to TRBJ2-2, with TRBD2 matching 10 bases. Per the germline V gene, CDR1 is MNHEY and CDR2 is SVGAGI. There are 15 residues in the CDR3. V trimming: 8 bases; J trimming: 4 bases; junction bases outside the gene matches: 7.

This clone came up once. This chain joins TRBV28 and TRBJ1-4; possibly TRBD1 for D (5 bases). V shed 5 bases and J shed 8 bases, with 18 bases lying between them. Germline-derived CDR1 and CDR2 are MDHEN and SYDVKM. This CDR3 has 15 amino acids. For the CDR3, the DNA is TGTGCCAGCAGTCCCGGGGGTGGGGCAAAGGAAAAACTGTTTTTT. Its protein product is CASSPGGGAKEKLFF.

CDR3: CASSPRAGMNTEAFF. In nucleotides, the CDR3 is TGTGCCAGCAGCCCCAGAGCAGGGATGAACACTGAAGCTTTCTTT. The chain uses TRBV14 and TRBJ1-1; possible D gene TRBD1, 5 bases. Germline values: CDR1 SGHDN, CDR2 FVKESK. V shed 4 bases and J shed 0 bases, with 12 bases lying between them. The CDR3 runs 15 residues.

This clone has only a few counts. The chain is built from TRBV10-2 and TRBJ1-3, with D possibly being TRBD1 (5 bases). CDR1 and CDR2 (germline): WSHSY, SAAADI. Trimming shortened V by 0 bases and J by 0 bases, and 15 bases separated the two germline ends. CDR3 length: 18 amino acids. The CDR3 here is CASSESAMGLLSGNTIYF. In nucleotides, the CDR3 is TGCGCCAGCAGTGAGTCAGCCATGGGACTCCTCTCTGGAAACACCATATATTTT.